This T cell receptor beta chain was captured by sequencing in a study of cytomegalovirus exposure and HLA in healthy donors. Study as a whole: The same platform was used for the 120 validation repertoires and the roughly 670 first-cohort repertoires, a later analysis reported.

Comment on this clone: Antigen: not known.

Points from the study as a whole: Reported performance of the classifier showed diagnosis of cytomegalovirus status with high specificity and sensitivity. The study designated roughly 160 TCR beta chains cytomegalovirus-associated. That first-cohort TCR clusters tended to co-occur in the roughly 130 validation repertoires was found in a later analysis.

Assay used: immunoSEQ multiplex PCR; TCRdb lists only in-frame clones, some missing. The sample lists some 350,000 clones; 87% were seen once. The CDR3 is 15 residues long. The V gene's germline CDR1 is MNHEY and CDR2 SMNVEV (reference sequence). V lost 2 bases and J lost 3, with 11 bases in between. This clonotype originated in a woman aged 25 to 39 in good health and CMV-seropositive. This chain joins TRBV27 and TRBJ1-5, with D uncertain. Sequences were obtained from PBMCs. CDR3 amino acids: CASSLGWAANQPQHF. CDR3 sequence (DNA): TGTGCCAGCAGTTTAGGGTGGGCTGCCAATCAGCCCCAGCATTTT.